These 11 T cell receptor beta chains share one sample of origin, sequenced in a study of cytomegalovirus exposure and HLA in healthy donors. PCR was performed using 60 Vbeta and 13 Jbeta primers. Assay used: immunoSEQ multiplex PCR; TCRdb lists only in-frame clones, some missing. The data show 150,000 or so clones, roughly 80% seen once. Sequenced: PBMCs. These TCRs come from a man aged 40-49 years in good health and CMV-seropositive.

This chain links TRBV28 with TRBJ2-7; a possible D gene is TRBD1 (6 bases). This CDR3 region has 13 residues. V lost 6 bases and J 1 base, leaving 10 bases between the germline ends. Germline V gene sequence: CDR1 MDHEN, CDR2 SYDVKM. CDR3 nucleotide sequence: TGTGCCAGCAGGTCAGGGGTATCCTACGAGCAGTACTTC. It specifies CASRSGVSYEQYF. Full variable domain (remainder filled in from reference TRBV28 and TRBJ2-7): DVKVTQSSRYLVKRTGEKVFLECVQDMDHENMFWYRQDPGLGLRLIYFSYDVKMKEKGDIPEGYSVSREKKERFSLILESASTNQTSMYLCASRSGVSYEQYFGPGTRLTVT.

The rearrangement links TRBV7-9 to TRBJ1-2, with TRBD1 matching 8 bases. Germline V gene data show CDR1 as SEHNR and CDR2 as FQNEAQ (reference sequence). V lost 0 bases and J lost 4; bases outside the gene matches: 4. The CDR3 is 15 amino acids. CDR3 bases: TGTGCCAGCAGCTTAGCCCAGGGGGCCTCCTATGGCTACACCTTC. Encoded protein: CASSLAQGASYGYTF. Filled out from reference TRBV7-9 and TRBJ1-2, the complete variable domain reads DTGVSQNPRHKITKRGQNVTFRCDPISEHNRLYWYRQTLGQGPEFLTYFQNEAQLEKSRLLSDRFSAERPKGSFSTLEIQRTEQGDSAMYLCASSLAQGASYGYTFGSGTRLTVV.

CDR3 region: CASSTTSGSPQETQYF. CDR3 bases: TGTGCCAGTAGTACAACTAGCGGAAGCCCGCAAGAGACCCAGTACTTC. The rearrangement links TRBV19 to TRBJ2-5, with 8 bases matching TRBD2. Germline-derived CDR1 and CDR2 are LNHDA and SQIVND (reference sequence). With V trimmed by 4 bases and J by 2 bases, 9 bases remained unmatched. There are 16 residues in the CDR3.

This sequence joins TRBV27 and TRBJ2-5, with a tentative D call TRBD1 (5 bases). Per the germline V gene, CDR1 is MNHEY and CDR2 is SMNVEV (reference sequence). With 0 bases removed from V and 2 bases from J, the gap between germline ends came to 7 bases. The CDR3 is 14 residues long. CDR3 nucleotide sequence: TGTGCCAGCAGTTTATCAGACAGTCAAGAGACCCAGTACTTC. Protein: CASSLSDSQETQYF.

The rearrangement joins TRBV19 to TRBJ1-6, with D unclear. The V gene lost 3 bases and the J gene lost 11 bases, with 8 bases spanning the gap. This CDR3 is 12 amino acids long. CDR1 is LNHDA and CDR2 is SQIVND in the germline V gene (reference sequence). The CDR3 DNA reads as TGTGCCAGTAGTATCGGTATACCACCCCTCCACTTT. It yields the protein CASSIGIPPLHF.

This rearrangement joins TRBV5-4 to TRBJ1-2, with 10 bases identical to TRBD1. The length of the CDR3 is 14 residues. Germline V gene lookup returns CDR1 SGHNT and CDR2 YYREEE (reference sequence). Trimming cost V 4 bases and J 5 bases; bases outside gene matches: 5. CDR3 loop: CASSGGQGLYGYTF. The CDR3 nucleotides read TGTGCCAGCAGCGGGGGACAGGGGCTGTATGGCTACACCTTC.

The CDR3 coding sequence is TGTGCCAGCAGAGGACTGAGTACAGATACGCAGTATTTT. It is translated as CASRGLSTDTQYF. The chain joins TRBV6-5 to TRBJ2-3; D may be TRBD2 (5 bases). V dropped 6 bases and J dropped 3 bases, with 10 bases sitting between them. Germline assignment: CDR1 MNHEY and CDR2 SVGAGI. The CDR3 covers 13 residues.

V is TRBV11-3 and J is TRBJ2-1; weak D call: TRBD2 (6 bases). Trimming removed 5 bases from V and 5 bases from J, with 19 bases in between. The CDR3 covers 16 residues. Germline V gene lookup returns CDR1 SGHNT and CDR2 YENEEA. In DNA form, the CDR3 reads TGTGCCAGCAGCCCCAGAGCGCTGCCGGGGGACAATGAGCAGTTCTTC. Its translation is CASSPRALPGDNEQFF.

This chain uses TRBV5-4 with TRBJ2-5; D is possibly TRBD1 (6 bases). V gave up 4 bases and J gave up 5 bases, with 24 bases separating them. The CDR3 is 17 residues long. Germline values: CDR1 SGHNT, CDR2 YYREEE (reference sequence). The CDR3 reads CASSPGGWSGVEETQYF. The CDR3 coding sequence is TGTGCCAGCAGCCCGGGTGGGTGGTCAGGGGTGGAGGAGACCCAGTACTTC.

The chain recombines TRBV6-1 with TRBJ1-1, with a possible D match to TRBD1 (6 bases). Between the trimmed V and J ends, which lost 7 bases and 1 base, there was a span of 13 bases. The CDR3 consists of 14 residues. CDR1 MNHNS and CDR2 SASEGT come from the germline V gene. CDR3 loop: CASIDRSPNTEAFF. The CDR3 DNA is TGTGCCAGCATTGACAGGTCGCCGAACACTGAAGCTTTCTTT.

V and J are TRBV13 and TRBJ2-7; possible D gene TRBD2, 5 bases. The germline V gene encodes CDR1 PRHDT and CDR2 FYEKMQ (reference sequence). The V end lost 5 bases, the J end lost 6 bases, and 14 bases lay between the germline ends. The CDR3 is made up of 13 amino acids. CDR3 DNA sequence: TGTGCCAGCAGCCCACGAGAGGGCGGCGAGCAGTACTTC. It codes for CASSPREGGEQYF.